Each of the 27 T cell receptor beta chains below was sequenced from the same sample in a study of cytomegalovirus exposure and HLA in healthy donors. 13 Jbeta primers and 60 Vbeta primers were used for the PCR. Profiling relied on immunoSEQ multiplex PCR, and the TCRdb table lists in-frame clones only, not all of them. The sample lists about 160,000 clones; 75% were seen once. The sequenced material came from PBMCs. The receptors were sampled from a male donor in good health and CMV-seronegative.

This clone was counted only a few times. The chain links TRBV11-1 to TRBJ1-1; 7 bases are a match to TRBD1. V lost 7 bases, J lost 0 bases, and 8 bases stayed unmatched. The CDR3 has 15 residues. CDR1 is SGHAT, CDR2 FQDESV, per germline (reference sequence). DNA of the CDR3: TGTGCCAGCACTCGGGGGGGGACAGTGAACACTGAAGCTTTCTTT. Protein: CASTRGGTVNTEAFF. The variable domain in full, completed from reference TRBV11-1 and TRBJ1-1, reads EAEVAQSPRYKITEKSQAVAFWCDPISGHATLYWYRQILGQGPELLVQFQDESVVDDSQLPKDRFSAERLKGVDSTLKIQPAELGDSAMYLCASTRGGTVNTEAFFGQGTRLTVV.

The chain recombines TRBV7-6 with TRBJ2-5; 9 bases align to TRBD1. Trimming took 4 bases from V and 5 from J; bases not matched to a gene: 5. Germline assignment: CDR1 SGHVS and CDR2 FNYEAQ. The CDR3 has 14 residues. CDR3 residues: CASSSGGQGETQYF. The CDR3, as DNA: TGTGCCAGCAGCTCGGGGGGACAGGGCGAGACCCAGTACTTC.

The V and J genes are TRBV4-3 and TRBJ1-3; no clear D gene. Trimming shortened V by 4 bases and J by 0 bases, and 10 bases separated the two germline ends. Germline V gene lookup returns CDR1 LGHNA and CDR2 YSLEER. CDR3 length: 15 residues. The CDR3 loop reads CASSLGLLSGNTIYF. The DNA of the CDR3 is TGCGCCAGCAGCCTCGGACTGCTCTCTGGAAACACCATATATTTT.

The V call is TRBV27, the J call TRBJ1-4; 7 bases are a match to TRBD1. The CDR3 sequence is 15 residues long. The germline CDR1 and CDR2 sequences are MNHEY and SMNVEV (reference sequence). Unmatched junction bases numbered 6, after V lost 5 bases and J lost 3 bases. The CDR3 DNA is TGTGCCAGCAGTAGGCACAGGGGTGCTAATGAAAAACTGTTTTTT. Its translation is CASSRHRGANEKLFF.

CDR3 DNA: TGTGCCAGCAGTTTGGCAGGCGGGAGAATATCCTACGAGCAGTACTTC. Protein: CASSLAGGRISYEQYF. This chain links TRBV28 with TRBJ2-7; 7 bases are a match to TRBD2. J lost 1 base, V lost 3 bases, and 9 bases had no gene match. CDR3 length: 16 amino acids. Per the germline V gene, CDR1 is MDHEN and CDR2 is SYDVKM. The entire variable domain, with the rest obtained from reference TRBV28 and TRBJ2-7, is as follows: DVKVTQSSRYLVKRTGEKVFLECVQDMDHENMFWYRQDPGLGLRLIYFSYDVKMKEKGDIPEGYSVSREKKERFSLILESASTNQTSMYLCASSLAGGRISYEQYFGPGTRLTVT.

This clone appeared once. This CDR3 reads CASSPGTGGNQPQHF. In DNA form, the CDR3 reads TGTGCCAGCTCACCCGGGACTGGGGGAAATCAGCCCCAGCATTTT. The rearrangement uses TRBV18 and TRBJ1-5, with D possibly matching TRBD1 (5 bases). Trimming left V 3 bases short and J 4 bases short, with 13 bases between. This CDR3 has 15 amino acids. The germline gives CDR1 KGHSH, CDR2 LQKENI.

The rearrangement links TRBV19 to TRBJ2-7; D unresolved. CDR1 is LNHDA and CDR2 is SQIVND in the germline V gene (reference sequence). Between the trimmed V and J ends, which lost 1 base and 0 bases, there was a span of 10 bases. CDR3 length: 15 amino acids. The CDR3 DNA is TGTGCCAGTAGTATAGGGTCGAGGAGCTCCTACGAGCAGTACTTC. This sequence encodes CASSIGSRSSYEQYF.

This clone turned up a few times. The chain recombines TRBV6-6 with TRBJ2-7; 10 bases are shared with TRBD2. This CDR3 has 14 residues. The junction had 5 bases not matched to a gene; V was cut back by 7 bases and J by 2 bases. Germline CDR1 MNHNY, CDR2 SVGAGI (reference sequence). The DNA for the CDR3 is TGTGCCAGCACGGAGCGGGAGGGCCCCTACGAGCAGTACTTC. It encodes CASTEREGPYEQYF.

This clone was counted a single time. CDR3 sequence (DNA): TGTGCCAGCAGCGTAGTGCCAGCGGGAGGTGGATCAAGAACAGATACGCAGTATTTT. Translation gives CASSVVPAGGGSRTDTQYF. The rearrangement links TRBV9 to TRBJ2-3; 9 bases fit TRBD2. With V trimmed by 0 bases and J by 3 bases, 14 bases remained unmatched. This CDR3 region has 19 residues. Looked up from germline, CDR1 is SGDLS and CDR2 is YYNGEE.

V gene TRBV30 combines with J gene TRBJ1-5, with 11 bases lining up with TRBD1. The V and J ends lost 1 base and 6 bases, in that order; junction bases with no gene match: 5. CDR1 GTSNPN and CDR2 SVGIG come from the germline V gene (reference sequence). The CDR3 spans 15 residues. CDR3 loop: CAWSEGTGGVQPQHF. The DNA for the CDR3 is TGTGCCTGGAGTGAGGGGACAGGGGGTGTTCAGCCCCAGCATTTT.

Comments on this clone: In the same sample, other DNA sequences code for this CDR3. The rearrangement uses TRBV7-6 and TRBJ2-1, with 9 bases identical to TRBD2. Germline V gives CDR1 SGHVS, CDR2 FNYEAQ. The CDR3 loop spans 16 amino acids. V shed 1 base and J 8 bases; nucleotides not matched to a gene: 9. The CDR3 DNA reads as TGTGCCAGCAGCTTAGGTGGCGGGAGGGCCTTGGATGAGCAGTTCTTC. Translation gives CASSLGGGRALDEQFF.

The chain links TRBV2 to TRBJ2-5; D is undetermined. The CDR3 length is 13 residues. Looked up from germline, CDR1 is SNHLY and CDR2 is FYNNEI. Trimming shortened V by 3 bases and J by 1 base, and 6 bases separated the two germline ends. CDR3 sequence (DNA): TGTGCCAGCAGTGATCAGATCCAAGAGACCCAGTACTTC. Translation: CASSDQIQETQYF.

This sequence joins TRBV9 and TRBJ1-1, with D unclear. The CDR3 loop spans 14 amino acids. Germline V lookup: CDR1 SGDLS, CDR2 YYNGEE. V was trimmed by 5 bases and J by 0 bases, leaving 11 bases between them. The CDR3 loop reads CASSEDILNTEAFF. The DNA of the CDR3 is TGTGCCAGCAGTGAAGACATTTTGAACACTGAAGCTTTCTTT.

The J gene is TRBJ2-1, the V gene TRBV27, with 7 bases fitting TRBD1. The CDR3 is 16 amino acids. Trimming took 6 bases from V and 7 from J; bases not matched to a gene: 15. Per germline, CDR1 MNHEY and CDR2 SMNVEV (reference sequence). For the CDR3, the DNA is TGTGCCAGCAGCCGCACCGGGACAGACCTGGTGAATGAGCAGTTCTTC. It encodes CASSRTGTDLVNEQFF.

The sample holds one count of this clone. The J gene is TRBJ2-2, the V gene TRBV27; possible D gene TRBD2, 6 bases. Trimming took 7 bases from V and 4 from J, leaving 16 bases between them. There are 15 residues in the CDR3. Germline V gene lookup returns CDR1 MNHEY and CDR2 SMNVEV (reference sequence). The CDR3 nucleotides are TGTGCCAGCATCGCGACTAGAACCAGCACCGGGGAGCTGTTTTTT. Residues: CASIATRTSTGELFF.

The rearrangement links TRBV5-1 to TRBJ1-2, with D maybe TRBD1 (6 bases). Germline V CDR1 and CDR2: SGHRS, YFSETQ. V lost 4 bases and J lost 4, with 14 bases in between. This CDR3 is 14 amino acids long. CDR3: CASSEGGGSYGYTF. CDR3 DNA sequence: TGCGCCAGCAGCGAGGGGGGGGGAAGCTATGGCTACACCTTC. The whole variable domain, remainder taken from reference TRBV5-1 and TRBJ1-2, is KAGVTQTPRYLIKTRGQQVTLSCSPISGHRSVSWYQQTPGQGLQFLFEYFSETQRNKGNFPGRFSGRQFSNSRSEMNVSTLELGDSALYLCASSEGGGSYGYTFGSGTRLTVV.

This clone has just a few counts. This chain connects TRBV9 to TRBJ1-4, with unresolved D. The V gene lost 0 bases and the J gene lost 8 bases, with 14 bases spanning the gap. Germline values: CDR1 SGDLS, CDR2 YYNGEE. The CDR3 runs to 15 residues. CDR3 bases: TGTGCCAGCAGCGTAGCTGGAGGCGTGGGGGAAAAACTGTTTTTT. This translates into CASSVAGGVGEKLFF.

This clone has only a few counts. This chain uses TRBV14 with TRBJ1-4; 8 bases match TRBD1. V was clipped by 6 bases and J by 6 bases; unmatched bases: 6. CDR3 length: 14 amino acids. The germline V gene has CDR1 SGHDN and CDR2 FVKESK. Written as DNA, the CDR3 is TGTGCCAGCAGGGGGACAGGAGTTTATGAAAAACTGTTTTTT. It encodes CASRGTGVYEKLFF.

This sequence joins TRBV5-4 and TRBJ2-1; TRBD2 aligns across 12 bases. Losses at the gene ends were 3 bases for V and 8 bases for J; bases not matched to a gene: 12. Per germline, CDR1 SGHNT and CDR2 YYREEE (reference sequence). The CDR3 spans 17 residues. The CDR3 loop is CASSSGLAGLPKDEQFF. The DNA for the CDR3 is TGTGCCAGCAGCTCGGGACTAGCGGGTCTACCTAAGGATGAGCAGTTCTTC.

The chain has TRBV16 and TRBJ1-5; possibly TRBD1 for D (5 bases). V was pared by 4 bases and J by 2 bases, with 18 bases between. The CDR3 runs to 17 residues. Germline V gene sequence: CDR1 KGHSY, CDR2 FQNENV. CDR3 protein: CASSPGRGGGGNQPQHF. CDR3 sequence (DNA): TGTGCCAGCAGCCCCGGGCGCGGGGGAGGGGGCAATCAGCCCCAGCATTTT.

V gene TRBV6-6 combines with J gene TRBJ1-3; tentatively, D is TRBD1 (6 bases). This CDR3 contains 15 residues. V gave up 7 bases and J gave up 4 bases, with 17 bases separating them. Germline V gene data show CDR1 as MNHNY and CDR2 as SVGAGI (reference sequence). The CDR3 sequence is CASILGGATGNTIYF. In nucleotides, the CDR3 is TGTGCCAGCATCCTCGGGGGGGCAACGGGAAACACCATATATTTT.

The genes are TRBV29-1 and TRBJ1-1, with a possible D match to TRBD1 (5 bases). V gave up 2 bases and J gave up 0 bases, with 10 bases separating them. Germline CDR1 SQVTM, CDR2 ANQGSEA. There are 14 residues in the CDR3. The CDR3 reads CSVERQSMNTEAFF. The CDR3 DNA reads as TGCAGCGTTGAACGACAGTCTATGAACACTGAAGCTTTCTTT.

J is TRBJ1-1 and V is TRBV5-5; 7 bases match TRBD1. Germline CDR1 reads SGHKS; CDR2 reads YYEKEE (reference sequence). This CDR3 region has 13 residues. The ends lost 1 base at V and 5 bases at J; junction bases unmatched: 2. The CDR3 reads CASSLSTGTEAFF. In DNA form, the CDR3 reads TGTGCCAGCAGCTTGTCGACAGGGACTGAAGCTTTCTTT.

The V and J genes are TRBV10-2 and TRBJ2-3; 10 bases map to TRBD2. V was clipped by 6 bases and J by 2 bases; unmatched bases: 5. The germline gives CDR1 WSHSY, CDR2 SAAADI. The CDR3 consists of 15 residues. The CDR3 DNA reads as TGCGCCAGCAGACCACTAGCGGGGTCCACAGATACGCAGTATTTT. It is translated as CASRPLAGSTDTQYF.

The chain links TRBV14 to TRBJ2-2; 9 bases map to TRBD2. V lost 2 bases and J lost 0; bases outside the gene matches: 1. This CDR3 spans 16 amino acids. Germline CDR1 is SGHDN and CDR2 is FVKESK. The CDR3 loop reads CASSQSGRTNTGELFF. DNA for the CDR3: TGTGCCAGCAGCCAAAGCGGGAGGACGAACACCGGGGAGCTGTTTTTT.

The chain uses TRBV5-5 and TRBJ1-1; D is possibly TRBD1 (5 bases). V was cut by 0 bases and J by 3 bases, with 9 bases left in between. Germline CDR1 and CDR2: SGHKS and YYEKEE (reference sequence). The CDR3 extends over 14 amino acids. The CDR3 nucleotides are TGTGCCAGCAGCTTGGGGGGGAGGGACACTGAAGCTTTCTTT. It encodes CASSLGGRDTEAFF.

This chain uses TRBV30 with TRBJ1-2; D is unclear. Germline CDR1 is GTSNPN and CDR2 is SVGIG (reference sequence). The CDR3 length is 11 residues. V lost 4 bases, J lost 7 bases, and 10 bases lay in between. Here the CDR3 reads CAWTQTFGYTF. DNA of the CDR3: TGTGCCTGGACCCAGACATTTGGCTACACCTTC. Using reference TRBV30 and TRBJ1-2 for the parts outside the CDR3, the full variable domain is SQTIHQWPATLVQPVGSPLSLECTVEGTSNPNLYWYRQAAGRGLQLLFYSVGIGQISSEVPQNLSASRPQDRQFILSSKKLLLSDSGFYLCAWTQTFGYTFGSGTRLTVV.